The TCR beta chain described here comes from a study of radiotherapy plus CTLA-4 blockade in lung cancer. General study points: Strongest reported response predictors: early blood clone changes and post-radiation interferon-beta. Once radiotherapy plus ipilimumab had been given, TCR clones derived from tumor expanded in blood.

Enrolled patients, whose metastatic non-small-cell lung cancer was chemo-refractory, received focal radiation plus CTLA-4 blockade with ipilimumab. Sequencing was performed with immunoSEQ multiplex PCR; in TCRdb, only in-frame clones are kept and a portion is missing. The sample has tens of thousands of clones, about 79% seen once; the top ten hold more than 3.5%. This CDR3 spans 16 amino acids. Trimming took off 5 bases at V and 1 base at J, with 16 bases between the two ends. Germline CDR1 and CDR2: SGHTA and FQGNSA. Turning to this clone: Its antigen is as yet unknown.

The chain is built from TRBV7-2 and TRBJ2-3; TRBD1 might be the D (5 bases). This TCR derives from a human donor with non-small cell lung cancer who had a partial response to radiotherapy plus ipilimumab. Some clones in this sample may be carry-over from other donors' samples. The sample here was peripheral blood, taken from a patient treated with radiotherapy plus ipilimumab. The CDR3 DNA reads as TGTGCCAGCAGCCAACAATTGGCCAGGGGCACAGATACGCAGTATTTT. Its protein is CASSQQLARGTDTQYF.